The clone carrying this T cell receptor beta chain was counted between two and nine times. Its target is unknown. These data are taken from a study of T cells after yellow fever vaccination. CDR1 and CDR2 from the germline V gene are MDHEN and SYDVKM. The V gene lost 5 bases and the J gene lost 8 bases, with 18 bases spanning the gap. The CDR3 totals 14 residues. It was through 5'RACE template switching that TCR cDNA was made, with a universal primer site and UMIs added. TCRdb re-analysed the 5' RACE reads in MiXCR, keeping a single row per CDR3 protein. The data hold just under 600,000 distinct CDR3 sequences, with roughly 13% observed a single time. Study results and caveats: The secondary response peaked faster, at day 5 versus 15, but was weaker. Reappearance after the booster was seen for most primary-vaccination clones, at 95% to 97% CD4 and about 90% CD8. Just a small share of clonotypes turned up in the CD4 compartment as well as the CD8 compartment.

The material was PBMCs, obtained on the day of the yellow fever booster vaccination. This receptor was taken from a man aged 30-40 years who received the YFV17D yellow fever vaccine. The chain is built from TRBV28 and TRBJ1-2, with D possibly matching TRBD1 (6 bases). CDR3 DNA: TGTGCCAGCAGTACCGCGACGGGGGGGCGAGGCTACACCTTC. This gives the protein CASSTATGGRGYTF.